The TCR beta chain described here comes from a study of yellow fever vaccine responses in identical twins. Overall study results and limits: Reportedly, the T cell response mounted by twins to vaccine seemed partly convergent, partly personalized.

From the RT-PCR reads, TCRdb called clonotypes with MiXCR, one entry per CDR3 protein. Seen here are 2,600 or so distinct CDR3 sequences, 82% observed once, and the top ten hold 5% to 6%. Germline V gene sequence: CDR1 KGHSH, CDR2 LQKENI. This CDR3 contains 15 residues. V lost 3 bases and J lost 3, with 14 bases in between. Details on this clonotype: Antigen specificity is unknown.

This TCR derives from a woman under 30 who received the yellow fever vaccine. V usage is TRBV18 and J usage is TRBJ1-1; D is unclear. This sample comprised T cells from blood (PBMCs), unsorted or a sorted subset (not recorded which), obtained before or after yellow fever vaccination (not recorded which). The CDR3 DNA sequence: TGTGCCAGCTCACCCATTTTCCCCGGGGACACTGAAGCTTTCTTT. Its translation is CASSPIFPGDTEAFF.